This T cell receptor (beta chain) was profiled in a study of CD8 T cells in Susac syndrome. Peripheral blood CD8+ and CD4+ T cells were profiled by TCR beta sequencing. An amount of RNA that ranged from roughly 0.45 to 1 ug was reverse transcribed with random hexamers. TCRdb re-derived calls from the immunoSEQ multiplex PCR reads in MiXCR, one entry per CDR3 protein. Counted here are 250,000 to 350,000 distinct CDR3 sequences, about 88% occurring once; the ten biggest clones make up over 0.1%. Germline CDR1 MNHEY, CDR2 SVGEGT. The CDR3 is 14 amino acids. V lost 8 bases, J lost 4 bases, and 15 bases lay in between.

The chain recombines TRBV6-2 or TRBV6-3 with TRBJ2-1; tentatively, D is TRBD1 or TRBD2 (5 bases each). The sample taken for sequencing was CD8+ T cells from PBMCs. The source of this sequence is a human donor with multiple sclerosis. The chain's CDR3 is CASWDAEGYNEQFF. CDR3 bases: TGTGCCAGCTGGGACGCTGAGGGGTACAATGAGCAGTTCTTC.